This T cell receptor (beta chain) was captured in a study of chemoradiotherapy in HPV16-positive cancers. Produced via immunoSEQ multiplex PCR; TCRdb's table is partial and in-frame only. The sample includes some 17,000 clones, around 92% of them seen just once. This receptor was identified in a human donor with HPV-associated anogenital cancer. This material consisted of blood, taken from a patient who underwent chemoradiotherapy.

For the CDR3, the DNA is TGTGCCAGCAGCCTTACAGGGGAGAGCACCGGGGAGCTGTTTTTT. It codes for CASSLTGESTGELFF. This chain joins TRBV7-3 and TRBJ2-2; TRBD1 agrees at 7 bases. The ends lost 5 bases at V and 4 bases at J; junction bases unmatched: 7. Germline V gene lookup returns CDR1 SGHTA and CDR2 FQGTGA. This CDR3 is built from 15 residues.